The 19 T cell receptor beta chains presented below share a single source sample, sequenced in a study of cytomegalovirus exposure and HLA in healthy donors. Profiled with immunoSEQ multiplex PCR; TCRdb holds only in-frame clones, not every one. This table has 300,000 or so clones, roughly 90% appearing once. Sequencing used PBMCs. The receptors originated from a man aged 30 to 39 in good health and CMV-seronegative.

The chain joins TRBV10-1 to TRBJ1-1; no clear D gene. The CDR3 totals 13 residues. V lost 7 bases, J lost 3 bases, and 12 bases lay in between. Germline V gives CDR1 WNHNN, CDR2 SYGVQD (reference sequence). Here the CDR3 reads CASTPRKDTEAFF. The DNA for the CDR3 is TGCGCCAGCACCCCCAGGAAGGACACTGAAGCTTTCTTT.

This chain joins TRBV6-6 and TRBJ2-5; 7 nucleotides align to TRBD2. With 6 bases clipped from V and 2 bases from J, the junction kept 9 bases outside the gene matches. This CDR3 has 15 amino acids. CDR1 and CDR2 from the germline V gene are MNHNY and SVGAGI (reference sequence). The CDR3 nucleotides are TGTGCCAGCAGGGCAGGCGGGGGAATACAAGAGACCCAGTACTTC. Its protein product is CASRAGGGIQETQYF.

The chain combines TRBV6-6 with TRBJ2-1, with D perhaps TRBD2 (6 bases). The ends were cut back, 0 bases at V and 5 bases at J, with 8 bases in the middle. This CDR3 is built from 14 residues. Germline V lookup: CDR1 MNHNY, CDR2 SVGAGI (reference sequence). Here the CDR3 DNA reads TGTGCCAGCAGTTACTCTGGCGGGGACAATGAGCAGTTCTTC. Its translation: CASSYSGGDNEQFF.

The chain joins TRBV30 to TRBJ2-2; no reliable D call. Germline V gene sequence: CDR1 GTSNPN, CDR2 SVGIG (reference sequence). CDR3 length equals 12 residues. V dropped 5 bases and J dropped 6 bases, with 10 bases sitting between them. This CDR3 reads CAWSVWPGELFF. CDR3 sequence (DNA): TGTGCCTGGTCAGTGTGGCCCGGGGAGCTGTTTTTT. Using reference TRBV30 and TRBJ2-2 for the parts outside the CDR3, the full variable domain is SQTIHQWPATLVQPVGSPLSLECTVEGTSNPNLYWYRQAAGRGLQLLFYSVGIGQISSEVPQNLSASRPQDRQFILSSKKLLLSDSGFYLCAWSVWPGELFFGEGSRLTVL.

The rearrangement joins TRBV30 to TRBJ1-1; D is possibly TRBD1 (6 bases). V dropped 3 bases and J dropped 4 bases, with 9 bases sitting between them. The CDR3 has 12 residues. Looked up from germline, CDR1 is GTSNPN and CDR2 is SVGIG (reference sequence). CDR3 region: CAWRQGGTEAFF. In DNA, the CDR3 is TGTGCCTGGAGACAGGGTGGCACTGAAGCTTTCTTT.

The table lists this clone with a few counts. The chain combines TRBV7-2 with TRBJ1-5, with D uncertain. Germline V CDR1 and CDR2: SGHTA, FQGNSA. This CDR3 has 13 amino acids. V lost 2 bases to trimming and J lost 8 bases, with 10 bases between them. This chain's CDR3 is CASSLLGTEPQHF. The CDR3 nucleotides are TGTGCCAGCAGCTTACTTGGTACAGAGCCCCAGCATTTT.

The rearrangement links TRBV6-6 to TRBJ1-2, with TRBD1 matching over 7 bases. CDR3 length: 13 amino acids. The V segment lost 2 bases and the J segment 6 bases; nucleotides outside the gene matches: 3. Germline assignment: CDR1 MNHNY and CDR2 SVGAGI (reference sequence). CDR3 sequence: CASSYLTGNGYTF. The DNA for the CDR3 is TGTGCCAGCAGTTACCTGACAGGGAATGGCTACACCTTC.

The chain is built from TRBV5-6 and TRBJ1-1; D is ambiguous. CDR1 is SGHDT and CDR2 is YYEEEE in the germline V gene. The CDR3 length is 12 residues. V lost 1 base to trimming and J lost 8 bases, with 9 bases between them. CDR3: CASSLQHLEAFF. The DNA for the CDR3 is TGTGCCAGCAGCTTGCAACATCTCGAAGCTTTCTTT.

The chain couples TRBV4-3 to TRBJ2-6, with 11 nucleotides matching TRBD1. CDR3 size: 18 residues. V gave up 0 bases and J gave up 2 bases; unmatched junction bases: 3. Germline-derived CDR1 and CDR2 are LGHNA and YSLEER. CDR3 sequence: CASSQEDRGLPGANVLTF. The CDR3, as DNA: TGCGCCAGCAGCCAAGAGGACAGGGGGCTTCCTGGGGCCAACGTCCTGACTTTC.

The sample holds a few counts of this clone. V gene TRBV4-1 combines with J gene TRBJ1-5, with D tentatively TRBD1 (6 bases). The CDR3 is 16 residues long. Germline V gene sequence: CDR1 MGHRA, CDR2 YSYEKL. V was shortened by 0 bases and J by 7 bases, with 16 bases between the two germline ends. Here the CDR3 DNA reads TGCGCCAGCAGCCAAGATGGAGGGAGGGGACAACAGCCCCAGCATTTT. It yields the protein CASSQDGGRGQQPQHF.

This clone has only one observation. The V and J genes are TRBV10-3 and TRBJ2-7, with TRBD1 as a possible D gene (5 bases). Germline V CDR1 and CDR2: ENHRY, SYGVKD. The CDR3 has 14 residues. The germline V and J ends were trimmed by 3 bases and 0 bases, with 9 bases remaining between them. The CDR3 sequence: CAISDRQGSYEQYF. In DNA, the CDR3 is TGTGCCATCAGTGATAGGCAGGGCTCCTACGAGCAGTACTTC.

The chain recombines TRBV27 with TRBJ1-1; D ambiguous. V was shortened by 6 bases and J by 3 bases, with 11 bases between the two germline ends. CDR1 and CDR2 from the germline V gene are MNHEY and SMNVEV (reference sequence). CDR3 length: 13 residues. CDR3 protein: CASRVRGYTEAFF. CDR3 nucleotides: TGTGCCAGCAGGGTTCGGGGTTACACTGAAGCTTTCTTT.

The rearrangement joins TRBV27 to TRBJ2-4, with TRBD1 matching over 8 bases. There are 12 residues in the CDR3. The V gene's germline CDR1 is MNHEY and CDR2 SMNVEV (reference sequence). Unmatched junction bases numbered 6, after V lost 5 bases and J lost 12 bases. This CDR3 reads CASSPNGQGQYF. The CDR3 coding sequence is TGTGCCAGCAGTCCAAACGGACAGGGTCAGTACTTC.

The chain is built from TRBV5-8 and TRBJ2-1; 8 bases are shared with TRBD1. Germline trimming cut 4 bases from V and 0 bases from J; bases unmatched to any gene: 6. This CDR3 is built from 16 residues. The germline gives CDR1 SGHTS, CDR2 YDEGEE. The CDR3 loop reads CASSLRTGSSYNEQFF. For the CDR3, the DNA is TGTGCCAGCAGCCTCCGGACAGGGAGCTCCTACAATGAGCAGTTCTTC.

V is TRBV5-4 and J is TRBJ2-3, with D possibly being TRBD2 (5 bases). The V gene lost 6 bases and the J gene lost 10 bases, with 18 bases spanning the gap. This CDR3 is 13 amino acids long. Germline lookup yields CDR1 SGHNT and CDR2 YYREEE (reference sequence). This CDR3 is CASTTAGLAAQYF. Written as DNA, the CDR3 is TGTGCCAGCACCACGGCGGGTCTAGCTGCGCAGTATTTT.

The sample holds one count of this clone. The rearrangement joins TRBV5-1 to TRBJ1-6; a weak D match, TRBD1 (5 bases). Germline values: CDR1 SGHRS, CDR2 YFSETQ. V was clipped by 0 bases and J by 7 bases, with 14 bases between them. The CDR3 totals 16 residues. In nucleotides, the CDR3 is TGCGCCAGCAGCTTGGAGGGGAAGTCACGGAATTCACCCCTCCACTTT. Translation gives CASSLEGKSRNSPLHF.

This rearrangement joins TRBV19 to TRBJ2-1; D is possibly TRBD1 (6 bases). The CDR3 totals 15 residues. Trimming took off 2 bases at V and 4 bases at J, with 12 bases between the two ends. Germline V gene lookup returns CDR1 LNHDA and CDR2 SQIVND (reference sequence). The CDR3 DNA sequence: TGTGCCAGTAGTATACCGCAAGGGGGTTACAATGAGCAGTTCTTC. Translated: CASSIPQGGYNEQFF.

Here the CDR3 DNA reads TGTGCCAGTAGCCGACAGGGAACTAATGAAAAACTGTTTTTT. Translated: CASSRQGTNEKLFF. The J gene is TRBJ1-4, the V gene TRBV5-4, with 7 nucleotides matching TRBD1. Germline-derived CDR1 and CDR2 are SGHNT and YYREEE (reference sequence). The CDR3 sequence is 14 residues long. V lost 8 bases, J lost 1 base, and 5 bases stayed unmatched.

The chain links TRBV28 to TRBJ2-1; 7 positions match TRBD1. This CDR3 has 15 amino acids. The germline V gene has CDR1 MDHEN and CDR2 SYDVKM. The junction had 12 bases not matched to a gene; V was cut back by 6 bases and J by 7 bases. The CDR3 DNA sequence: TGTGCCAGCAGGGAGCCAGGGGGTAAGTGGAATGAGCAGTTCTTC. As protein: CASREPGGKWNEQFF.